A single sample is the source of the 29 T cell receptor beta chains below, sequenced in a study of Ad26.COV2.S vaccination and SARS-CoV-2 variants. Sample treatment: some 20 received Ad26.COV2.S at low or high dose, single or two shots; five or six received placebo; per-sample allocation not given. Sampling was done on day 63 after the first vaccine or placebo injection. Sequencing used immunoSEQ multiplex PCR; TCRdb keeps in-frame clones, though not all of them. The repertoire holds fewer than 400,000 clones, with 80% to 90% as singletons. The sequencing here drew on peripheral blood, taken in a trial of Ad26.COV2.S vaccine versus placebo. All receptors derive from a person aged 18-65 years who received the Ad26.COV2.S COVID-19 vaccine or a placebo.

V and J are TRBV2 and TRBJ1-1; TRBD1 matches at 8 bases. With 1 base clipped from V and 7 bases from J, the junction kept 8 bases outside the gene matches. This CDR3 comprises 15 residues. Per the germline V gene, CDR1 is SNHLY and CDR2 is FYNNEI. The DNA of the CDR3 is TGTGCCAGCAGTGAAGAGGGACAGGTCGTTAATGAAGCTTTCTTT. The encoded protein is CASSEEGQVVNEAFF.

The V gene is TRBV11-3, the J gene TRBJ2-1, with no clear D. Trimming left V 4 bases short and J 2 bases short, with 6 bases between. The germline gives CDR1 SGHNT, CDR2 YENEEA. The CDR3 contains 13 residues. CDR3 DNA sequence: TGTGCCAGCAGCTCCCGAGCCTACAATGAGCAGTTCTTC. Translation gives CASSSRAYNEQFF.

This clone was observed a handful of times. V and J are TRBV27 and TRBJ1-3; 7 nucleotides align to TRBD1. V shed 5 bases, J shed 4 bases, and the junction held 5 bases outside the gene matches. The CDR3 extends over 14 amino acids. Germline V CDR1 and CDR2: MNHEY, SMNVEV (reference sequence). The CDR3 spells CASSPTGVGNTIYF. For the CDR3, the DNA is TGTGCCAGCAGTCCAACAGGGGTAGGAAACACCATATATTTT.

The rearrangement uses TRBV19 and TRBJ1-6, with 7 nucleotides matching TRBD1. V lost 6 bases to trimming and J lost 4 bases; unmatched junction nucleotides: 6. Germline V gene sequence: CDR1 LNHDA, CDR2 SQIVND (reference sequence). The CDR3 runs to 15 residues. The CDR3 loop is CASRGTATYNSPLHF. CDR3 nucleotide sequence: TGTGCCAGTAGGGGGACAGCCACTTATAATTCACCCCTCCACTTT.

The V call is TRBV7-2, the J call TRBJ2-2; a weak D match, TRBD1 (6 bases). V dropped 1 base and J dropped 5 bases, with 17 bases sitting between them. This CDR3 is built from 17 residues. Germline V CDR1 and CDR2: SGHTA, FQGNSA. Written as DNA, the CDR3 is TGTGCCAGCAGCTTAGTCTTAAGGGTAGGGGGAACCGGGGAGCTGTTTTTT. It is translated as CASSLVLRVGGTGELFF.

The CDR3 DNA reads as TGTGCCAGCAGTTCCAGGAGAAGCACAGATACGCAGTATTTT. Translating gives CASSSRRSTDTQYF. The chain uses TRBV2 and TRBJ2-3; D uncertain. Trimming left V 5 bases short and J 0 bases short, with 9 bases between. CDR1 and CDR2 (germline): SNHLY, FYNNEI. The CDR3 length is 14 residues.

The chain combines TRBV10-2 with TRBJ1-1, with 8 bases aligning to TRBD1. Trimming removed 2 bases from V and 4 bases from J; junction bases left unmatched: 3. CDR3 size: 14 residues. Looked up from germline, CDR1 is WSHSY and CDR2 is SAAADI. The CDR3 is CASSEDRGFTEAFF. CDR3 nucleotides: TGCGCCAGCAGTGAGGACAGGGGATTCACTGAAGCTTTCTTT.

The V gene is TRBV28, the J gene TRBJ2-2; 7 bases map to TRBD2. The CDR3 covers 13 residues. The V and J ends lost 5 bases and 4 bases, in that order; junction bases with no gene match: 1. CDR1 is MDHEN and CDR2 is SYDVKM in the germline V gene. The CDR3 sequence is CASSGLGTGELFF. CDR3 nucleotide sequence: TGTGCCAGCAGTGGACTAGGCACCGGGGAGCTGTTTTTT.

The rearrangement uses TRBV18 and TRBJ2-1; 8 nucleotides align to TRBD2. V lost 0 bases and J lost 4; bases outside the gene matches: 5. Germline V CDR1 and CDR2: KGHSH, LQKENI. CDR3 length: 16 residues. The CDR3 sequence is CASSPPDSGDYNEQFF. The DNA of the CDR3 is TGTGCCAGCTCACCACCGGATAGCGGGGATTACAATGAGCAGTTCTTC.

This rearrangement joins TRBV29-1 to TRBJ1-1, with a tentative D call TRBD1 (6 bases). The length of the CDR3 is 12 residues. Trimming took off 6 bases at V and 3 bases at J, with 11 bases between the two ends. CDR1 is SQVTM and CDR2 is ANQGSEA in the germline V gene. Written as DNA, the CDR3 is TGCAGCGTAGGGACAATAGACACTGAAGCTTTCTTT. This translates into CSVGTIDTEAFF.

The chain links TRBV5-1 to TRBJ1-1; D ambiguous. The CDR3 runs 13 residues. V lost 4 bases, J lost 0 bases, and 7 bases lay in between. Germline V lookup: CDR1 SGHRS, CDR2 YFSETQ. This CDR3 is CASSDELNTEAFF. The CDR3 DNA is TGCGCCAGCAGCGATGAATTGAACACTGAAGCTTTCTTT.

The chain combines TRBV9 with TRBJ1-2, with TRBD1 matching over 7 bases. After removal of 4 bases from V and 1 base from J, the junction contained 4 bases not matched to a gene. There are 14 residues in the CDR3. The germline V gene encodes CDR1 SGDLS and CDR2 YYNGEE. CDR3 region: CASSLGQDNYGYTF. CDR3 DNA sequence: TGTGCCAGCAGCCTCGGACAGGATAACTATGGCTACACCTTC.

This clone was detected a few times. The chain employs TRBV5-1 and TRBJ1-1, with 7 bases lining up with TRBD1. The CDR3 consists of 14 residues. CDR1 and CDR2 (germline): SGHRS, YFSETQ. V lost 5 bases, J lost 0 bases, and 4 bases stayed unmatched. CDR3 amino acids: CASSDGQVNTEAFF. Written as DNA, the CDR3 is TGCGCCAGCAGTGATGGACAGGTGAACACTGAAGCTTTCTTT.

The genes are TRBV6-6 and TRBJ1-2; the match to TRBD1 covers 8 bases. Germline V CDR1 and CDR2: MNHNY, SVGAGI (reference sequence). CDR3 length equals 19 residues. The V segment lost 5 bases and the J segment 4 bases; nucleotides outside the gene matches: 21. DNA of the CDR3: TGTGCCAGCAGTCAACGGACCATACAGGGGGGGCTAGGTCTCTATGGCTACACCTTC. Residues: CASSQRTIQGGLGLYGYTF.

This clone showed up just once. The chain recombines TRBV10-3 with TRBJ1-2; TRBD1 is a possible D gene (6 bases). The CDR3 sequence is 15 residues long. Looked up from germline, CDR1 is ENHRY and CDR2 is SYGVKD. V dropped 4 bases and J dropped 1 base, with 13 bases sitting between them. The CDR3 nucleotides are TGTGCCATCAGTGGTGACAGGAGATATAACTATGGCTACACCTTC. Protein sequence: CAISGDRRYNYGYTF.

The chain recombines TRBV29-1 with TRBJ1-2, with a tentative D call TRBD1 (5 bases). V lost 7 bases and J 4 bases, leaving 16 bases between the germline ends. The germline V gene has CDR1 SQVTM and CDR2 ANQGSEA. The CDR3 sequence is 13 residues long. The CDR3 coding sequence is TGCAGCGGAACGCAGGGAGAAGGCTATGGCTACACCTTC. The encoded protein is CSGTQGEGYGYTF.

J is TRBJ1-3 and V is TRBV10-1; no clear D. V lost 7 bases and J 0 bases, leaving 13 bases between the germline ends. The CDR3 is 15 amino acids. Germline lookup yields CDR1 WNHNN and CDR2 SYGVQD (reference sequence). The CDR3 protein is CASIKALISGNTIYF. CDR3 DNA: TGCGCCAGCATTAAGGCCCTGATCTCTGGAAACACCATATATTTT.

The chain is built from TRBV30 and TRBJ1-2; D may be TRBD1 (6 bases). Germline V gene sequence: CDR1 GTSNPN, CDR2 SVGIG (reference sequence). This CDR3 comprises 14 residues. With 3 bases removed from V and 8 bases from J, the gap between germline ends came to 19 bases. CDR3 bases: TGTGCCTGGAGAGGGGGGACTGCGGCGTACGGCTACACCTTC. Translation: CAWRGGTAAYGYTF.

The gene calls are TRBV7-9 and TRBJ1-4, with D hard to call. Germline values: CDR1 SEHNR, CDR2 FQNEAQ (reference sequence). V was clipped by 7 bases and J by 6 bases, with 18 bases between them. The CDR3 has 15 residues. CDR3 loop: CASTENWGGDEKLFF. In nucleotides, the CDR3 is TGTGCCAGCACGGAAAACTGGGGTGGGGATGAAAAACTGTTTTTT.

This rearrangement joins TRBV27 to TRBJ2-7; 8 bases are a match to TRBD2. The length of the CDR3 is 14 residues. CDR1 and CDR2 from the germline V gene are MNHEY and SMNVEV (reference sequence). The V gene end was trimmed by 3 bases and the J gene end by 2 bases; junction bases not matched to a gene: 3. CDR3 region: CASSFLAGAYEQYF. Written as DNA, the CDR3 is TGTGCCAGCAGTTTTCTAGCGGGCGCCTACGAGCAGTACTTC.

CDR3 coding DNA: TGTGCCAGCAGCTTGGGTGGGGGTTACAATGAGCAGTTCTTC. Its translation: CASSLGGGYNEQFF. V usage is TRBV7-8 and J usage is TRBJ2-1; the D gene could be TRBD1 or TRBD2 (5 bases each). This CDR3 spans 14 amino acids. V lost 3 bases and J lost 4, with 10 bases in between. From germline, CDR1 is SGHVS and CDR2 FQNEAQ.

In this sample, this clone turned up once. This rearrangement joins TRBV5-8 to TRBJ1-1; 10 positions match TRBD1. The trim removed 2 bases at V and 11 bases at J, leaving 6 bases unmatched. Germline loops: CDR1 SGHTS, CDR2 YDEGEE. The CDR3 consists of 13 residues. CDR3 nucleotide sequence: TGTGCCAGCAGCTTCGGGACAGGGGAATGGGCTTTCTTT. Its protein product is CASSFGTGEWAFF.

This clone occurred once. The gene calls are TRBV7-2 and TRBJ1-3, with D possibly being TRBD1 (5 bases). Per the germline V gene, CDR1 is SGHTA and CDR2 is FQGNSA. Trimming cost V 5 bases and J 0 bases, with 14 bases left between them. CDR3 length: 16 residues. CDR3 coding DNA: TGTGCCAGCAGCAGCAGGGTAGGAAGCTCTGGAAACACCATATATTTT. It is translated as CASSSRVGSSGNTIYF.

In its sample, this clone was seen once. This chain joins TRBV7-9 and TRBJ1-3, with D unclear. Germline loops: CDR1 SEHNR, CDR2 FQNEAQ (reference sequence). The germline V and J ends were trimmed by 5 bases and 8 bases, with 10 bases remaining between them. This CDR3 comprises 12 residues. This CDR3 reads CASSPRSDTIYF. For the CDR3, the DNA is TGTGCCAGCAGCCCAAGGTCCGACACCATATATTTT. Variable domain in full (rest from reference TRBV7-9 and TRBJ1-3): DTGVSQNPRHKITKRGQNVTFRCDPISEHNRLYWYRQTLGQGPEFLTYFQNEAQLEKSRLLSDRFSAERPKGSFSTLEIQRTEQGDSAMYLCASSPRSDTIYFGEGSWLTVV.

This clone came up once. The chain couples TRBV6-2 or TRBV6-3 to TRBJ1-2, with no clear D. The CDR3 spans 13 residues. The V end was cut by 2 bases, the J end by 3 bases, with 7 bases between. Germline V gene sequence: CDR1 MNHEY, CDR2 SVGEGT. The CDR3 DNA is TGTGCCAGCAGTTACAGGACGGACTATGGCTACACCTTC. Protein product: CASSYRTDYGYTF.

The genes are TRBV7-6 and TRBJ2-6; 8 nucleotides match TRBD1. J lost 2 bases, V lost 3 bases, and 6 bases had no gene match. The CDR3 consists of 17 residues. Germline loops: CDR1 SGHVS, CDR2 FNYEAQ. Here the CDR3 reads CASSFGQGDPGANVLTF. The CDR3 bases are TGTGCCAGCAGCTTCGGACAGGGCGACCCTGGGGCCAACGTCCTGACTTTC.

The rearrangement uses TRBV7-2 and TRBJ2-7; perhaps TRBD1 as D (5 bases). This CDR3 region has 15 residues. Germline V gives CDR1 SGHTA, CDR2 FQGNSA. Trimming removed 6 bases at V and 5 bases at J, with 20 bases between. CDR3: CASRSDQGLVNEQYF. For the CDR3, the DNA is TGTGCCAGCAGATCCGATCAGGGTCTTGTCAACGAGCAGTACTTC.

The CDR3: CASTIQRGGPNTGELFF. The CDR3 nucleotides are TGTGCCAGCACCATTCAGCGGGGGGGCCCGAACACCGGGGAGCTGTTTTTT. The chain uses TRBV7-6 and TRBJ2-2; 10 nucleotides agree with TRBD2. The junction had 8 bases not matched to a gene; V was cut back by 7 bases and J by 0 bases. CDR1 is SGHVS and CDR2 is FNYEAQ in the germline V gene. The CDR3 sequence is 17 residues long.

The V call is TRBV4-1, the J call TRBJ1-6; 7 nucleotides match TRBD1. Germline CDR1 is MGHRA and CDR2 is YSYEKL. This CDR3 is built from 18 residues. Germline trimming cut 1 base from V and 3 bases from J; bases unmatched to any gene: 9. CDR3 nucleotides: TGCGCCAGCAGCCAAGGCCCCTTAGGGACAGACTATAATTCACCCCTCCACTTT. Its protein is CASSQGPLGTDYNSPLHF.